This record concerns one TCR beta chain sequence. This sample is part of a study of OX40 agonist ivuxolimab in advanced cancers. About the research overall: Allowance was made for prior anti-PD-1, anti-PD-L1 or anti-CTLA-4 therapy, and approximately 41% had some.

The CDR3 length is 13 residues. The germline V gene has CDR1 SEHNR and CDR2 FQNEAQ (reference sequence). V lost 5 bases and J lost 3, with 10 bases in between. Repertoires were generated with immunoSEQ multiplex PCR, while TCRdb's copy carries only in-frame clones and drops some. The sample includes some 65,000 clones, 60% to 80% seen only once; the top ten take around 1.7%. The chain carries TRBV7-9 and TRBJ1-1; D perhaps matches TRBD1 (5 bases). This clonotype originated in an adult with an advanced solid tumor such as melanoma, head and neck, liver or kidney cancer. This specimen was CD4+ or CD8+ T cells sorted from blood, taken in a trial of the OX40 agonist ivuxolimab. This chain's CDR3 is CASSTTGYTEAFF. The CDR3 DNA sequence: TGTGCCAGCAGCACAACAGGCTACACTGAAGCTTTCTTT.